The clone carrying this T cell receptor (beta chain) turned up a few times. The antigen is unknown. This record comes from a study of cytomegalovirus exposure and HLA in healthy donors. Study results and limitations: A later analysis linked a missense DCLRE1C variant to TCR beta V- and J-gene trimming. The authors listed 150 to 200 TCR beta chains as cytomegalovirus-associated.

At the time of sampling, donors were nominally healthy, though unrecorded immune exposures were likely. The primer mix had 60 Vbeta and 13 Jbeta primers. Profiling relied on immunoSEQ multiplex PCR, and the TCRdb table lists in-frame clones only, not all of them. The profile shows roughly 100,000 clones, roughly an eighth of them singletons. The sequenced sample consisted of PBMCs. This clonotype was obtained from a man in his forties or fifties in good health and CMV-seropositive.

The DNA of the CDR3 is TGTGCCAGTAGTATAGACGGACAGGGGGCATCGATCGTTCAGCCCCAGCATTTT. Translated: CASSIDGQGASIVQPQHF. The chain carries TRBV19 and TRBJ1-5; 11 bases match TRBD1. CDR1 is LNHDA, CDR2 SQIVND, per germline (reference sequence). This CDR3 is built from 18 residues. The J segment lost 6 bases and the V segment lost 0 bases, leaving 10 bases of the junction unmatched.